This T cell receptor beta chain comes out of a study of shared clonotypes between healthy human individuals. Study as a whole: There were three CD4 naive, three CD4 memory, two CD8 naive and one CD8 memory plates per donor. Findings of the study overall: Exclusively blood specimens were collected; tissue repertoires likely differ. Clonotype sharing across a few donors was observed for 5% to 6.5% of naive CD4 clonotypes.

Remarks on this clone: Its antigen is unknown.

The CDR3 covers 15 residues. V lost 3 bases to trimming and J lost 2 bases, with 17 bases between them. Looked up from germline, CDR1 is GTSNPN and CDR2 is SVGIG (reference sequence). Assay used: immunoSEQ multiplex PCR; TCRdb lists only in-frame clones, some missing. The profile shows 300,000 to 400,000 clones, under 80% of them singletons. The specimen sequenced was memory CD4+ T cells sorted from blood. Noted subset: CD45RA-negative fraction. The rearrangement joins TRBV30 to TRBJ2-7; D perhaps matches TRBD2 (6 bases). The clonotype originates from a man younger than 45 in good health. Written as DNA, the CDR3 is TGTGCCTGGAGCGACCGGGACCGCGGGGCCTACGAGCAGTACTTC. It translates to CAWSDRDRGAYEQYF.